This TCR beta chain was recorded in a study of human T cells and chemical hapten exposure. Points from the study as a whole: TCRs exceeding 1 in 1000 frequency stayed unchanged with DPC sensitization.

This clonotype was observed a handful of times. Its specificity is unknown. V dropped 7 bases and J dropped 1 base, with 13 bases sitting between them. This CDR3 region has 14 residues. The V gene's germline CDR1 is MDHEN and CDR2 SYDVKM. In the original processing: Sampled TCR counts reached a median of approximately 93,000 per sample, with values ranging from about 23,224 to 700,000. TCRdb itself ran the RACE reads through MiXCR, one entry per CDR3 protein. The V and J calls follow TCRdb's processing rather than the paper's. The sample yields some 65,000 distinct CDR3 sequences, around 6.1% seen once. The time point is: healthy volunteer bleed at 6 weeks. Total RNA extraction was carried out from unfractionated whole blood.

Sequences were obtained from whole blood. The sequence was obtained from a female donor in good health. Some clones in this sample may be carry-over from other donors' samples. This chain joins TRBV28 and TRBJ1-1; perhaps TRBD1 as D (6 bases). DNA for the CDR3: TGTGCCAGCATTCGTGGGGGGCAGAACACTGAAGCTTTCTTT. It specifies CASIRGGQNTEAFF.